Here is one T cell receptor beta chain with its context. Sample time point: pre-treatment sample, taken before nivolumab and TIL therapy. Stage 4 NSCLC adults joined between late 2017 and January 2020. CDR1 is LGHNT and CDR2 is FRNRAP in the germline V gene. CDR3 length: 14 amino acids. V was trimmed by 3 bases and J by 3 bases, leaving 11 bases between them. These data come from a study of TIL therapy for anti-PD-1-resistant metastatic lung cancer. Overall study: Tumors were harvested before any PD-1/PD-L1 blockade. Median patient age was approximately 58, ranging about 38-80 years.

Sequencing used immunoSEQ v3. Clones were sequenced by immunoSEQ multiplex PCR, and TCRdb holds only the in-frame ones, with some missing. The table has approximately 20,000 clones, about 79% seen once. Sequenced material: blood, taken at baseline. The gene calls are TRBV12-5 and TRBJ1-1; no reliable D call. The receptor was derived from a person aged 25 to 85 with non-small cell lung cancer. CDR3 protein: CASGFSEFYTEAFF. The CDR3 DNA follows: TGTGCTAGTGGTTTTTCGGAGTTCTACACTGAAGCTTTCTTT.